These T cell receptor beta chains were read from a single sample in a study of T cell responses to AZD1222 COVID-19 vaccine. Sequencing used immunoSEQ multiplex PCR; TCRdb keeps in-frame clones, though not all of them. The sample includes about 150,000 clones, around 90% of them seen just once. Sample: peripheral blood, taken on day 0 of AZD1222 vaccination. Source of these receptors: an adult in good health. The CDR3 runs from the conserved cysteine through the conserved F or W. Fields, in order: V gene, D gene, J gene, CDR3 protein, CDR3 DNA. D genes are given only for firm matches.

V: TRBV6-1
D: NA
J: TRBJ1-6
CDR3: CASSEDRFYSPLHF
DNA: TGTGCCAGCAGTGAAGACAGGTTTTATTCACCCCTCCACTTT

V: TRBV3-1/TRBV3-2
D: NA
J: TRBJ1-4
CDR3: CASSPFGQNNEKLFF
DNA: TGTGCCAGCAGCCCATTTGGGCAGAATAATGAAAAACTGTTTTTT

V: TRBV2
D: NA
J: TRBJ1-1
CDR3: CASRRAHGRTEAFF
DNA: TGTGCCAGCAGGAGAGCCCACGGGAGGACTGAAGCTTTCTTT

V: TRBV27
D: NA
J: TRBJ1-2
CDR3: CASSPKEARGYTF
DNA: TGTGCCAGCAGCCCAAAGGAAGCCCGGGGCTACACCTTC

V: TRBV4-3
D: TRBD2
J: TRBJ2-7
CDR3: CASSHATSGSYSYEQYF
DNA: TGCGCCAGCAGCCACGCGACTAGCGGGAGTTATTCCTACGAGCAGTACTTC

V: TRBV10-1
D: NA
J: TRBJ2-7
CDR3: CASLDYGRDEQYF
DNA: TGCGCCAGCCTAGACTACGGGCGAGACGAGCAGTACTTC

V: TRBV7-3
D: TRBD2
J: TRBJ2-6
CDR3: CASSPSLAGGYSGANVLTF
DNA: TGTGCCAGCAGCCCGTCCCTAGCGGGGGGATACTCTGGGGCCAACGTCCTGACTTTC

V: TRBV12-3/TRBV12-4
D: TRBD1
J: TRBJ2-7
CDR3: CASSLGQGNWYF
DNA: TGTGCCAGCAGTCTCGGACAGGGGAATTGGTACTTC

V: TRBV18
D: TRBD1
J: TRBJ2-5
CDR3: CASSPQPTGFQETQYF
DNA: TGTGCCAGCTCACCACAACCGACAGGGTTCCAAGAGACCCAGTACTTC

V: TRBV12-3/TRBV12-4
D: NA
J: TRBJ2-5
CDR3: CASSFGSEETQYF
DNA: TGTGCCAGCAGTTTCGGTAGTGAGGAGACCCAGTACTTC

V: TRBV5-1
D: TRBD2
J: TRBJ2-3
CDR3: CASSFGSGDSTDTQYF
DNA: TGCGCCAGCAGCTTTGGTAGCGGGGACTCCACAGATACGCAGTATTTT

V: TRBV2
D: TRBD2
J: TRBJ2-1
CDR3: CASRVTSGSGGEQFF
DNA: TGTGCCAGCAGGGTGACTAGCGGGAGTGGGGGTGAGCAGTTCTTC

V: TRBV29-1
D: NA
J: TRBJ2-5
CDR3: CSVSGTAETQYF
DNA: TGCAGCGTTAGTGGGACGGCTGAGACCCAGTACTTC

V: TRBV5-4
D: TRBD2
J: TRBJ2-3
CDR3: CASSRKSLQRDDTQYF
DNA: TGTGCCAGCAGCCGGAAATCGCTGCAGCGGGACGATACGCAGTATTTT

V: TRBV6-1
D: NA
J: TRBJ1-5
CDR3: CASSERPENQPQHF
DNA: TGTGCCAGCAGTGAAAGGCCGGAAAATCAGCCCCAGCATTTT

V: TRBV19
D: NA
J: TRBJ1-1
CDR3: CASTAGTHTEAFF
DNA: TGTGCCAGTACCGCCGGGACACACACTGAAGCTTTCTTT

V: TRBV20-1
D: TRBD2
J: TRBJ2-1
CDR3: CSASSGGGLEQFF
DNA: TGCAGTGCTAGTTCCGGGGGGGGCCTTGAGCAGTTCTTC

V: TRBV5-8
D: TRBD1
J: TRBJ1-3
CDR3: CASRNRDRGPGNTIYF
DNA: TGTGCCAGCAGGAACCGGGACAGGGGGCCTGGAAACACCATATATTTT

V: TRBV4-3
D: NA
J: TRBJ1-5
CDR3: CASSPGVNRADQPQHF
DNA: TGCGCCAGCAGCCCAGGGGTGAACAGGGCTGATCAGCCCCAGCATTTT

V: TRBV9
D: NA
J: TRBJ1-4
CDR3: CASSVAGGVNEKLFF
DNA: TGTGCCAGCAGCGTAGCTGGAGGGGTGAATGAAAAACTGTTTTTT

V: TRBV6-5
D: NA
J: TRBJ2-5
CDR3: CASSNVGNKETQYF
DNA: TGTGCCAGCAGTAACGTAGGGAACAAAGAGACCCAGTACTTC

V: TRBV15
D: TRBD2
J: TRBJ2-5
CDR3: CATRGGLATEETQYF
DNA: TGTGCCACCAGAGGGGGACTAGCGACGGAAGAGACCCAGTACTTC

V: TRBV7-9
D: NA
J: TRBJ1-2
CDR3: CASSLVGRDAYGYTF
DNA: TGTGCCAGCAGCTTAGTCGGCAGGGACGCATATGGCTACACCTTC

V: TRBV5-4
D: NA
J: TRBJ2-5
CDR3: CASSRALADQETQYF
DNA: TGTGCCAGCAGTCGGGCTCTAGCTGACCAAGAGACCCAGTACTTC

V: TRBV28
D: TRBD1
J: TRBJ2-1
CDR3: CASSLRQGVGVEQFF
DNA: TGTGCCAGCAGTTTGCGACAGGGTGTTGGGGTTGAGCAGTTCTTC

V: TRBV5-6
D: TRBD1
J: TRBJ1-6
CDR3: CASSSGQGASPYNSPLHF
DNA: TGTGCCAGCAGCTCCGGACAGGGGGCAAGTCCCTATAATTCACCCCTCCACTTT